This T cell receptor beta chain was recovered during a study of tumor and adjacent non-tumor tissue in lung cancer (dated by TCRdb to the late 2010s). Regarding the research as a whole: By cancer type, the cohort comprised 11 to 12 adenocarcinoma patients, 2 squamous cell carcinoma patients and 1 small cell lung cancer patient. The 15 or so patients were aged about 31 to 80 years, included about ten men and 5 women, and had TNM stage I to III disease. The study compared bulk TCRbeta repertoires between lung tumor tissue and matched distant non-tumor lung tissue from over twelve lung cancer patients. More than 25 paired specimens, one tumor and one normal lung sample per patient, were profiled by TCRbeta CDR3 sequencing. A total of some 130 million productive TCRbeta reads were generated by sequencing, corresponding to an average of approximately 4 million reads per sample. What the authors observed across the whole study: Tumor tissue showed significantly higher TCR diversity (inverse Simpson) than normal lung tissue, at 431.37 vs 166.20 (P = 0.0075, Mann-Whitney U test). Neither the sequencing platform nor unique molecular identifiers are mentioned in the methods. A significantly larger cumulative share of the repertoire was made up by the top 100 clones in normal lung than in tumor tissue. Younger patients had significantly higher TCR diversity, and higher tumor TCR diversity was associated with shorter overall and disease-free survival. With only approximately 16 patients in the cohort, the authors noted that larger samples and more detailed clinical data are needed. Because peripheral blood was not sequenced, the blood TCRbeta repertoires of the lung cancer patients in the study went unexamined.

To note about this clonotype: Its antigen specificity is not known. A junction end diverges from the germline sequence, so it may reflect a read error.

Receptor amplification or capture employed multiplex PCR. TCRdb names Illumina HiSeq 2500 as the instrument used. TCRbeta libraries were built by three rounds of nested PCR using primers (Table S4), following protocols modified from ARM-PCR. Before sequencing, PCR products in the 200-500 bp range were cut out of the gel and cleaned up using the QIAquick gel extraction kit. Per the source publication's procedure: Reads were cleaned with Trimmomatic, merged with FLASH into complete CDR3 sequences, and assigned to V(D)J germline segments with MiTCR. VDJtools was used to compute clonal diversity as the inverse Simpson's index. In-frame sequences without a premature stop codon were defined as productive reads. Starting from the raw public reads, TCRdb applied fastp trimming at Q25, assembled clones with MiXCR and retained in-frame beta chains. Rows merge per CDR3 protein into single entries with the most common DNA and genes. What appears here as the V and J calls and clone size reflects TCRdb's work, not the paper's. A total of roughly 82,000 distinct CDR3 sequences appear in this sample, under 80% of them only once. The ten biggest clones cover roughly a fifth of the sample.

Measured from the cysteine to the phenylalanine, the CDR3 is 14 residues long. Here the CDR3 DNA is all that survives: 42 bases in frame from base 1. The germline V gene gives CDR1 as SGHAT and CDR2 as FQNNGV. Bulk unsorted tissue served as the source for RNA extraction, and RNA quality was assessed using a NanoDrop ND-1000 and an Agilent 2100. For the normal lung samples, distant non-tumor tissue was collected more than 3 cm away from the tumor edge. All donors had newly diagnosed lung cancer, had not received prior chemotherapy, and were admitted for thoracic surgery in China between August and November 2014. Anyone who had undergone radiotherapy or chemotherapy before, or who had another cancer at the same time, was left out of the study. Surgical tissue pieces of roughly 1-2.2 cm3 were preserved in RNAlater solution and stored at -80 °C until use.

Material: distant non-tumor lung tissue. The sequence is built from TRBV11-2 and TRBJ2-2; matching of 6 bases hints at TRBD1 as the D gene. This TCR was recovered from a woman in her fifties or sixties with non-small cell lung cancer. The DNA sequence follows: TGTGCCAACAGTCTTGGTAGGGACACCGGGAAGCTGCTTTTT. Its protein product is CANSLGRDTGKLLF.